A single T cell receptor (beta chain) is shown here with its context. Antigen unknown. TCRdb analysed the 5' RACE reads with MiXCR anew, one entry per CDR3 protein. The sample lists some 200,000 distinct CDR3 sequences, around 24% occurring once. This CDR3 comprises 15 residues. The germline V and J ends were trimmed by 5 bases and 0 bases, with 14 bases remaining between them. Germline values: CDR1 DFQATT, CDR2 SNEGSKA (reference sequence). The data were obtained in a study of CD8 T cells in ankylosing spondylitis. Broader study findings: In synovial fluid and blood from reactive arthritis, some motif variants were previously reported. Among TCR beta sequences, a motif of roughly 8 highly homologous variants appeared characteristic of ankylosing spondylitis blood. Disease-linked clones, CD8+, were relatively rare in peripheral blood. Clones linked to disease were reported to show significant enrichment in matched ankylosing spondylitis synovial fluid.

Sequencing was carried out using blood, either unsorted or a sorted T cell fraction (not recorded which). The rearrangement joins TRBV20-1 to TRBJ2-1, with a possible D match to TRBD1 (6 bases). The sequence derives from a male donor with ankylosing spondylitis or in good health (not recorded which). CDR3 DNA: TGCAGTGCTCCTAACAGGGTTAGCTCCTACAATGAGCAGTTCTTC. Protein: CSAPNRVSSYNEQFF.